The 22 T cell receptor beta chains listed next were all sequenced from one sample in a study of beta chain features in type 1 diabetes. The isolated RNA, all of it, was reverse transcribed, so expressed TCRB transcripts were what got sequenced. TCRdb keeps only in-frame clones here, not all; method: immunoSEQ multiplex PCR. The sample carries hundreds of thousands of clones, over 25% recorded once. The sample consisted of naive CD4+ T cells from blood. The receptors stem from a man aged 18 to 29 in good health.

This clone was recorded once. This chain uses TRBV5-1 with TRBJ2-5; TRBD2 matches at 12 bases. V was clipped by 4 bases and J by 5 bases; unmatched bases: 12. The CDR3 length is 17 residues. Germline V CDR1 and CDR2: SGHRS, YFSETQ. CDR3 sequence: CASSTGTSGLLRETQYF. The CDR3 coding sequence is TGCGCCAGCAGCACGGGGACTAGCGGGCTCCTGAGGGAGACCCAGTACTTC.

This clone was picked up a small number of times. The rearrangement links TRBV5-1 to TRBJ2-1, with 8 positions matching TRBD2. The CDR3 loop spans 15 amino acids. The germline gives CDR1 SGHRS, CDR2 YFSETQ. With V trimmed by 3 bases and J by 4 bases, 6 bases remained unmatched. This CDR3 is CASSSTSGAYNEQFF. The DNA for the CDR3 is TGCGCCAGCAGCTCCACTAGCGGAGCTTACAATGAGCAGTTCTTC.

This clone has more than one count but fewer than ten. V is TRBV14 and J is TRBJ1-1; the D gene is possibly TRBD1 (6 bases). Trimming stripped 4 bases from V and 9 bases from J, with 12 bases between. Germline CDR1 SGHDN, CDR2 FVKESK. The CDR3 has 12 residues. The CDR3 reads CASSLQGTKAFF. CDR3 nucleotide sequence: TGTGCCAGCAGCCTACAGGGAACGAAAGCTTTCTTT.

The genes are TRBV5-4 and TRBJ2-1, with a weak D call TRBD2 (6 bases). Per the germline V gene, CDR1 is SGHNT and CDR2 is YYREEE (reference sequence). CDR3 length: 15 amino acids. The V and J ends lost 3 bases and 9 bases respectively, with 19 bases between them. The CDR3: CASSSPRTTRLEQFF. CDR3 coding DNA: TGTGCCAGCAGCTCGCCACGGACTACCCGCCTTGAGCAGTTCTTC.

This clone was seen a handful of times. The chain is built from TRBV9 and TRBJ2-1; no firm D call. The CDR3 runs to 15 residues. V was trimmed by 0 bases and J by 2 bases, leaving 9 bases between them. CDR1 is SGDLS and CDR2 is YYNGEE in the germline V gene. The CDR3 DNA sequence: TGTGCCAGCAGCGTAGAAGGGAATCCCTACAATGAGCAGTTCTTC. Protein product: CASSVEGNPYNEQFF.

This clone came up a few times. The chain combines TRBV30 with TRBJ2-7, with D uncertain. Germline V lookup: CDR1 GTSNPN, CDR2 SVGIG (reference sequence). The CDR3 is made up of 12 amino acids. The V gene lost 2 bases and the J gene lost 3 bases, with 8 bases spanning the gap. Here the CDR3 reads CAWSPDFYEQYF. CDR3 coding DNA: TGTGCCTGGAGTCCCGATTTCTACGAGCAGTACTTC.

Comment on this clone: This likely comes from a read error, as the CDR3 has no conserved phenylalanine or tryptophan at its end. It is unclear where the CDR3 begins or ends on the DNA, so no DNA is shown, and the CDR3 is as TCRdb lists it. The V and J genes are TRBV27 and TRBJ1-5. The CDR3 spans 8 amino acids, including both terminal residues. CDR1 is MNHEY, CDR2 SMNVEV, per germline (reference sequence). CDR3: CLHRRGPL.

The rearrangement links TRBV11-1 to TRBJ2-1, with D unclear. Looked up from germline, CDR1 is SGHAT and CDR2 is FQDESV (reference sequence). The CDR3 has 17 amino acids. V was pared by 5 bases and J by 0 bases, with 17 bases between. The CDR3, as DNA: TGTGCCAGCAGCGATAGGGTCGGGCTAAACTCCTACAATGAGCAGTTCTTC. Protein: CASSDRVGLNSYNEQFF.

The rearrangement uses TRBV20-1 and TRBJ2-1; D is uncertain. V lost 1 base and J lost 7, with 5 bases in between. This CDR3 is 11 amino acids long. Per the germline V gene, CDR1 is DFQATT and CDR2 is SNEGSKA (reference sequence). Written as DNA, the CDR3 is TGCAGTGCTAGAGTCAGGAATGAGCAGTTCTTC. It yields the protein CSARVRNEQFF.

CDR3: CASSLSGRGRNEQFF. The CDR3 DNA sequence: TGTGCCAGCAGCTTAAGCGGGAGGGGAAGAAATGAGCAGTTCTTC. This chain connects TRBV13 to TRBJ2-1, with 10 bases matching TRBD2. Germline assignment: CDR1 PRHDT and CDR2 FYEKMQ (reference sequence). J lost 7 bases, V lost 2 bases, and 5 bases had no gene match. The CDR3 totals 15 residues.

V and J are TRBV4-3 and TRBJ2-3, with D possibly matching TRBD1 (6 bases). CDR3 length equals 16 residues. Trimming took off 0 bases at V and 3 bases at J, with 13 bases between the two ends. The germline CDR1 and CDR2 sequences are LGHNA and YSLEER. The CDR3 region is CASSQDRTRGTDTQYF. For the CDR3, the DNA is TGCGCCAGCAGCCAAGATAGGACCAGGGGTACAGATACGCAGTATTTT.

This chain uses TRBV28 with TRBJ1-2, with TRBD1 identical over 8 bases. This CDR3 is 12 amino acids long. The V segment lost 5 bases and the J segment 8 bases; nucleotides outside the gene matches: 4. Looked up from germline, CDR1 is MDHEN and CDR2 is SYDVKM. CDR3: CASSPSGGGYTF. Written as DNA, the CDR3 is TGTGCCAGCAGTCCATCAGGGGGCGGCTACACCTTC.

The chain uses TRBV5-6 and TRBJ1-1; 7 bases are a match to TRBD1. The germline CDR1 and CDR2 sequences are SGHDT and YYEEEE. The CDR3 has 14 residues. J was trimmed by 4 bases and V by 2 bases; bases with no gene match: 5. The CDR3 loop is CASSFTTGSTEAFF. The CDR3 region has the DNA TGTGCCAGCAGCTTCACGACAGGGAGCACTGAAGCTTTCTTT.

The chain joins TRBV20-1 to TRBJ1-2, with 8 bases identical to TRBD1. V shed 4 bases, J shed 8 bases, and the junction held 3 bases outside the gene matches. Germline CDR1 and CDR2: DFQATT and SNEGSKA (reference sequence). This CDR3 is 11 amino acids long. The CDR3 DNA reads TGCAGTGCTATCAGGGGGCTCGGCTACACCTTC. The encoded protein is CSAIRGLGYTF.

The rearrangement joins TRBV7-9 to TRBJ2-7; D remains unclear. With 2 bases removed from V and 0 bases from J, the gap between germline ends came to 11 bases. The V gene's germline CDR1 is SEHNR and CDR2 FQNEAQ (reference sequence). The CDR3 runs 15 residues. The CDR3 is CASSLSGESSYEQYF. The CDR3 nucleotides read TGTGCCAGCAGCTTATCTGGGGAATCCTCCTACGAGCAGTACTTC.

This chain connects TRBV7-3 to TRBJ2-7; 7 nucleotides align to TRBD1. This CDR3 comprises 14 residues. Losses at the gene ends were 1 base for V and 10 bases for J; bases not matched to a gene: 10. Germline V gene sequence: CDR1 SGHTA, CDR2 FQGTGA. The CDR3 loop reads CASSLIGGQAPQYF. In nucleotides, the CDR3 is TGTGCCAGCAGCTTAATAGGTGGACAGGCTCCTCAGTACTTC.

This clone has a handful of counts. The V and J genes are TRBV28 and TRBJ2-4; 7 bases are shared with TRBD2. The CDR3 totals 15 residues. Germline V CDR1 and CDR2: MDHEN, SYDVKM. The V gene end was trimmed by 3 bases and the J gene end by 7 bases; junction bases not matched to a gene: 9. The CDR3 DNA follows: TGTGCCAGCAGTTTGATCGTGGGAGGGCAGAACATTCAGTACTTC. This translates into CASSLIVGGQNIQYF.

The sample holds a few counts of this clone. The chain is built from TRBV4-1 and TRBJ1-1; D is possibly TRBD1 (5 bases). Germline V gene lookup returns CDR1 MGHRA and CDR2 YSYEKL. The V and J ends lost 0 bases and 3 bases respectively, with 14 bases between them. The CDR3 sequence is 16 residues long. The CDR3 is CASSQEGTGTYTEAFF. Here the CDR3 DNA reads TGCGCCAGCAGCCAAGAGGGTACGGGGACCTACACTGAAGCTTTCTTT.

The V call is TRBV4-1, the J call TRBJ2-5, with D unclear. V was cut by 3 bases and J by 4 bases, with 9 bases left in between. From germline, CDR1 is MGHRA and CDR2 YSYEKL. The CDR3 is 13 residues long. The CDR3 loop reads CASSQVSGETQYF. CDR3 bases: TGCGCCAGCAGCCAGGTCTCGGGAGAGACCCAGTACTTC.

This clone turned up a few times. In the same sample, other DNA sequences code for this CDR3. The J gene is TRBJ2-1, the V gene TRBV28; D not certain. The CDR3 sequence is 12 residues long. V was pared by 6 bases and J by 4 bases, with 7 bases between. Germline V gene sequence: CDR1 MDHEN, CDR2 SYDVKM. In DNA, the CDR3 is TGTGCCAGCAGGGGCTTGTACAATGAGCAGTTCTTC. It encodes CASRGLYNEQFF.

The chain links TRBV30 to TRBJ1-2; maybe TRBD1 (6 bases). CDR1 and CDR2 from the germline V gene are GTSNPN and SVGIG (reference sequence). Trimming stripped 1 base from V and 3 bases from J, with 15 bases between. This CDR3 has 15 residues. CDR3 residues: CAWSAFLWTDYGYTF. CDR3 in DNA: TGTGCCTGGAGTGCGTTTCTATGGACAGACTATGGCTACACCTTC.

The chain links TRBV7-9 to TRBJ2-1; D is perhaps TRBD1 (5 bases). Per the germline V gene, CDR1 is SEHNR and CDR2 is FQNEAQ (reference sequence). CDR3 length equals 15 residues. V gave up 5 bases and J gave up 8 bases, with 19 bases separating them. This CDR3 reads CASSPPAPRGYEQFF. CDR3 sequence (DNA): TGTGCCAGCAGCCCCCCTGCGCCTAGGGGCTATGAGCAGTTCTTC. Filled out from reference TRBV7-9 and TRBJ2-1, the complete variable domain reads DTGVSQNPRHKITKRGQNVTFRCDPISEHNRLYWYRQTLGQGPEFLTYFQNEAQLEKSRLLSDRFSAERPKGSFSTLEIQRTEQGDSAMYLCASSPPAPRGYEQFFGPGTRLTVL.